One and the same sample provided the 30 T cell receptor beta chains below, sequenced in a study of control samples from healthy donors and cancer patients. TCRdb keeps only in-frame clones here, not all; method: immunoSEQ multiplex PCR. The sample holds about 140,000 clones, less than 95% seen once. The sequenced sample was blood. These receptors all stem from a man younger than 30 in good health.

The J gene is TRBJ1-3, the V gene TRBV7-9; 8 bases are a match to TRBD1. The J segment lost 4 bases and the V segment lost 2 bases, leaving 1 base of the junction unmatched. Germline assignment: CDR1 SEHNR and CDR2 FQNEAQ (reference sequence). The CDR3 extends over 14 amino acids. For the CDR3, the DNA is TGTGCCAGCAGCTTACAGGGGGCAGGAAACACCATATATTTT. The encoded protein is CASSLQGAGNTIYF.

This chain uses TRBV5-1 with TRBJ2-2; 11 bases line up with TRBD1. This CDR3 contains 20 residues. The germline gives CDR1 SGHRS, CDR2 YFSETQ. The V and J ends lost 2 bases and 0 bases, in that order; junction bases with no gene match: 12. The CDR3 sequence: CASSLSPRTGGVANTGELFF. CDR3 DNA sequence: TGCGCCAGCAGCTTATCCCCACGGACAGGGGGCGTCGCGAACACCGGGGAGCTGTTTTTT.

The V call is TRBV27, the J call TRBJ2-5; 7 bases align to TRBD2. Germline CDR1 and CDR2: MNHEY and SMNVEV (reference sequence). The CDR3 totals 13 residues. Unmatched junction bases numbered 3, after V lost 3 bases and J lost 5 bases. This chain's CDR3 is CASSFGGGETQYF. CDR3 nucleotides: TGTGCCAGCAGTTTTGGGGGAGGGGAGACCCAGTACTTC.

This clone was recorded a few times. The chain has TRBV11-2 and TRBJ1-3; TRBD1 matches 9 bases. The CDR3 totals 15 residues. Germline V gene data show CDR1 as SGHAT and CDR2 as FQNNGV. The V segment lost 5 bases and the J segment 4 bases; nucleotides outside the gene matches: 6. The chain's CDR3 is CASSHRDREGNTIYF. The DNA for the CDR3 is TGTGCCAGCAGCCACCGGGACAGGGAGGGAAACACCATATATTTT.

This clone has only one observation. V usage is TRBV4-1 and J usage is TRBJ2-7; TRBD2 is a possible D gene (5 bases). Germline loops: CDR1 MGHRA, CDR2 YSYEKL. V lost 4 bases and J lost 1, with 20 bases in between. There are 17 residues in the CDR3. CDR3 nucleotides: TGCGCCAGCAGCCCAACCCCCGGACTGGCTCAATCCTACGAGCAGTACTTC. Translated: CASSPTPGLAQSYEQYF.

This rearrangement joins TRBV4-1 to TRBJ1-5; TRBD1 aligns across 7 bases. The CDR3 is 14 amino acids. Germline V gives CDR1 MGHRA, CDR2 YSYEKL. J gave up 6 bases and V 4 bases, and 6 bases lay outside the gene matches. This CDR3 reads CASSPPGGGQPQHF. The CDR3 DNA sequence: TGCGCCAGCAGCCCTCCAGGGGGGGGTCAGCCCCAGCATTTT.

The CDR3 DNA reads TGCGCCAGCAGCGAGTCAACCTTTAACTATGGCTACACCTTC. Its protein is CASSESTFNYGYTF. The chain combines TRBV5-1 with TRBJ1-2; no reliable D call. The CDR3 has 14 amino acids. V gave up 4 bases and J gave up 1 base, with 11 bases separating them. Germline V gene data show CDR1 as SGHRS and CDR2 as YFSETQ.

The chain joins TRBV5-1 to TRBJ2-3, with TRBD2 matching 15 bases. V lost 4 bases, J lost 3 bases, and 18 bases stayed unmatched. This CDR3 contains 21 residues. Germline V gene data show CDR1 as SGHRS and CDR2 as YFSETQ. For the CDR3, the DNA is TGCGCCAGCAGCCCCCACCGGACTAGCGGGGGGGCCAGGATGTGGACAGATACGCAGTATTTT. Translation gives CASSPHRTSGGARMWTDTQYF. The variable domain in full, completed from reference TRBV5-1 and TRBJ2-3, reads KAGVTQTPRYLIKTRGQQVTLSCSPISGHRSVSWYQQTPGQGLQFLFEYFSETQRNKGNFPGRFSGRQFSNSRSEMNVSTLELGDSALYLCASSPHRTSGGARMWTDTQYFGPGTRLTVL.

This sequence joins TRBV28 and TRBJ2-7, with D perhaps TRBD1 (5 bases). Germline V gene lookup returns CDR1 MDHEN and CDR2 SYDVKM. V was cut by 8 bases and J by 6 bases, with 23 bases left in between. The CDR3 covers 15 residues. The CDR3 nucleotides read TGTGCCAGCTCCCTAGTAGGGGCAGGGAACCCCGAGCAGTACTTC. Protein product: CASSLVGAGNPEQYF.

The gene calls are TRBV4-3 and TRBJ2-1; tentative D call: TRBD1 (5 bases). The CDR3 sequence is 18 residues long. V gave up 2 bases and J gave up 2 bases, with 19 bases separating them. CDR1 and CDR2 from the germline V gene are LGHNA and YSLEER. The CDR3 DNA sequence: TGCGCCAGCAGCCAAAAGATTTTTGAGCTGGGGCCCTACAATGAGCAGTTCTTC. Its translation is CASSQKIFELGPYNEQFF.

In its sample, this clone was seen a few times. CDR3 protein: CASSLRGENTGELFF. The CDR3 nucleotides are TGTGCCAGCAGCTTAAGAGGGGAGAACACCGGGGAGCTGTTTTTT. The chain joins TRBV7-2 to TRBJ2-2, with D perhaps being TRBD1 or TRBD2 (5 bases each). The CDR3 has 15 amino acids. Germline CDR1 and CDR2: SGHTA and FQGNSA. Between the trimmed V and J ends, which lost 2 bases and 1 base, there was a span of 8 bases.

The chain recombines TRBV19 with TRBJ1-2, with D maybe TRBD1 (5 bases). V lost 4 bases, J lost 8 bases, and 17 bases lay in between. The CDR3 has 14 residues. Germline V gene lookup returns CDR1 LNHDA and CDR2 SQIVND (reference sequence). The CDR3 is CASSRGDHRSGYTF. The CDR3 bases are TGTGCCAGTAGTAGGGGGGACCACCGGTCAGGCTACACCTTC.

The genes are TRBV5-1 and TRBJ1-3; 9 bases map to TRBD1. Germline V gene sequence: CDR1 SGHRS, CDR2 YFSETQ. V trimming: 5 bases; J trimming: 0 bases; junction bases outside the gene matches: 12. This CDR3 contains 18 residues. The CDR3 sequence: CASRSGTGSSISGNTIYF. CDR3 coding DNA: TGCGCCAGCAGATCCGGGACAGGGTCCTCTATCTCTGGAAACACCATATATTTT.

V usage is TRBV5-1 and J usage is TRBJ2-7; 8 bases map to TRBD1. Germline CDR1 and CDR2: SGHRS and YFSETQ. This CDR3 is built from 13 residues. V gave up 4 bases and J gave up 3 bases; unmatched junction bases: 3. The DNA of the CDR3 is TGCGCCAGCAGCGACGGACAGGGCTACGAGCAGTACTTC. It translates to CASSDGQGYEQYF. Supplemented by reference TRBV5-1 and TRBJ2-7, the full variable domain reads KAGVTQTPRYLIKTRGQQVTLSCSPISGHRSVSWYQQTPGQGLQFLFEYFSETQRNKGNFPGRFSGRQFSNSRSEMNVSTLELGDSALYLCASSDGQGYEQYFGPGTRLTVT.

This chain joins TRBV7-2 and TRBJ1-2; no definite D call. Germline-derived CDR1 and CDR2 are SGHTA and FQGNSA. Trimming stripped 0 bases from V and 5 bases from J, with 4 bases between. The CDR3 is 12 amino acids. CDR3: CASSLAGYGYTF. Here the CDR3 DNA reads TGTGCCAGCAGCTTAGCCGGGTATGGCTACACCTTC.

This chain links TRBV11-2 with TRBJ2-7; D tentatively reads TRBD1 or TRBD2 (6 bases each). CDR1 SGHAT and CDR2 FQNNGV come from the germline V gene. This CDR3 region has 14 residues. The V end was cut by 2 bases, the J end by 4 bases, with 12 bases between. CDR3 DNA sequence: TGTGCCAGCAGCTTATTTTCGGGGGCATACGAGCAGTACTTC. It codes for CASSLFSGAYEQYF.

The chain uses TRBV3-1 (or the pseudogene TRBV3-2) and TRBJ2-7; no reliable D call. Germline lookup yields CDR1 LGHDT and CDR2 YNNKEL (reference sequence). V was clipped by 1 base and J by 1 base, with 14 bases between them. The CDR3 contains 16 residues. CDR3 sequence reads: CASSQGVGRLSYEQYF. The DNA for the CDR3 is TGTGCCAGCAGCCAAGGGGTTGGCAGGTTGTCCTACGAGCAGTACTTC.

The chain is built from TRBV7-2 and TRBJ1-6; D remains ambiguous. Germline V gene lookup returns CDR1 SGHTA and CDR2 FQGNSA. This CDR3 spans 14 amino acids. Trimming took off 4 bases at V and 9 bases at J, with 13 bases between the two ends. The CDR3 coding sequence is TGTGCCAGCAGCTCCCTTCTAGGCAGTTCACCCCTCCACTTT. Translated, it gives CASSSLLGSSPLHF.

The chain links TRBV6-2 or TRBV6-3 to TRBJ1-4; 11 nucleotides match TRBD1. Germline V CDR1 and CDR2: MNHEY, SVGEGT. This CDR3 region has 19 residues. With 2 bases clipped from V and 8 bases from J, the junction kept 16 bases outside the gene matches. CDR3 sequence reads: CASSYRQGQGAFAQEKLFF. CDR3 nucleotides: TGTGCCAGCAGTTACCGCCAAGGACAGGGGGCGTTTGCCCAAGAAAAACTGTTTTTT.

CDR3 sequence: CASSEARQGNQPQHF. The CDR3 DNA is TGTGCCAGCAGTGAAGCTAGGCAGGGGAATCAGCCCCAGCATTTT. The chain couples TRBV2 to TRBJ1-5; possibly TRBD1 for D (6 bases). The CDR3 is 15 amino acids. Germline V gene lookup returns CDR1 SNHLY and CDR2 FYNNEI. V lost 0 bases and J lost 4, with 10 bases in between.

The chain combines TRBV28 with TRBJ1-6, with D perhaps TRBD1 (5 bases). Trimming removed 6 bases from V and 9 bases from J, with 18 bases in between. This CDR3 comprises 15 residues. In germline, CDR1 is MDHEN, CDR2 SYDVKM. This CDR3 reads CASRAGRRQSSPLHF. CDR3 coding DNA: TGTGCCAGCAGGGCGGGACGGAGGCAAAGTTCACCCCTCCACTTT.

The sample holds a few counts of this clone. V is TRBV7-2 and J is TRBJ2-7; the D is unclear. The V gene lost 2 bases and the J gene lost 2 bases, with 7 bases spanning the gap. The CDR3 is 13 amino acids. Germline values: CDR1 SGHTA, CDR2 FQGNSA. The CDR3 loop is CASSLSSPYEQYF. The CDR3 DNA is TGTGCCAGCAGCTTATCTTCCCCCTACGAGCAGTACTTC.

This clone was picked up one time. The chain has TRBV6-6 and TRBJ1-6, with TRBD1 matching 7 bases. Germline trimming cut 2 bases from V and 4 bases from J; bases unmatched to any gene: 5. This CDR3 spans 16 amino acids. Per germline, CDR1 MNHNY and CDR2 SVGAGI (reference sequence). CDR3 nucleotide sequence: TGTGCCAGCAGTTACCGCCCGACAGGGTATAATTCACCCCTCCACTTT. Translation gives CASSYRPTGYNSPLHF.

The rearrangement joins TRBV6-5 to TRBJ1-2; the match to TRBD1 covers 9 bases. Trimming removed 2 bases from V and 8 bases from J; junction bases left unmatched: 9. CDR3 size: 15 residues. Germline-derived CDR1 and CDR2 are MNHEY and SVGAGI. The CDR3 DNA reads as TGTGCCAGCAGTTACCCAATGGACAGGGGTAGGGGCTACACCTTC. Its protein is CASSYPMDRGRGYTF.

The chain joins TRBV6-5 to TRBJ1-1, with D maybe TRBD1 (5 bases). The germline V and J ends were trimmed by 6 bases and 0 bases, with 14 bases remaining between them. Germline CDR1 is MNHEY and CDR2 is SVGAGI. The CDR3 sequence is 15 residues long. CDR3 loop: CASRTRTHLNTEAFF. The CDR3 DNA follows: TGTGCCAGCAGGACGAGGACACATTTGAACACTGAAGCTTTCTTT.

The CDR3 is CASRSPGFDDEKLFF. CDR3 DNA: TGTGCCAGCAGGAGTCCCGGCTTCGATGATGAAAAACTGTTTTTT. The chain couples TRBV2 to TRBJ1-4; D is ambiguous. The CDR3 extends over 15 amino acids. V shed 6 bases and J shed 6 bases, with 17 bases lying between them. The germline gives CDR1 SNHLY, CDR2 FYNNEI.

J is TRBJ2-7 and V is TRBV12-3 or TRBV12-4; D is possibly TRBD2 (5 bases). Trimming left V 6 bases short and J 3 bases short, with 9 bases between. The CDR3 runs 12 residues. The CDR3 protein is CASSKDFYEQYF. DNA of the CDR3: TGTGCCAGCAGCAAGGACTTCTACGAGCAGTACTTC.

This rearrangement joins TRBV25-1 to TRBJ2-5; 9 bases are shared with TRBD1. V gave up 4 bases and J gave up 6 bases; unmatched junction bases: 6. This CDR3 has 14 amino acids. Per the germline V gene, CDR1 is MGHDK and CDR2 is SYGVNS. For the CDR3, the DNA is TGTGCCAGCAGTGCTTCGACAGGGGGTAAGACCCAGTACTTC. Translating gives CASSASTGGKTQYF.

The chain couples TRBV4-2 to TRBJ2-1, with TRBD1 matching over 9 bases. The CDR3 runs 15 residues. Germline V lookup: CDR1 LGHNA, CDR2 YNFKEQ. The V gene end was trimmed by 2 bases and the J gene end by 9 bases; junction bases not matched to a gene: 8. The CDR3 is CASSQPGQGIGEQFF. For the CDR3, the DNA is TGTGCCAGCAGCCAACCGGGACAGGGCATCGGTGAGCAGTTCTTC.

The chain links TRBV25-1 to TRBJ1-2, with 10 bases matching TRBD1. The CDR3 runs 15 residues. Germline values: CDR1 MGHDK, CDR2 SYGVNS. Trimming at V came to 6 bases and at J to 2 bases, leaving 6 bases not matched to a gene. CDR3 sequence reads: CASRGTGELNYGYTF. The DNA for the CDR3 is TGTGCCAGCAGGGGGACAGGGGAACTCAACTATGGCTACACCTTC.